This T cell receptor (beta chain) is drawn from a study of T cells after yellow fever vaccination. Study-wide background: Where fractions had low cell numbers, libraries were prepared from them with the SMART-Seq v4 Ultra Low Input RNA kit.

The table lists this clonotype with many counts. What it binds is not known. TCRdb reprocessed the 5' RACE reads via MiXCR and lists one record per CDR3 protein. The table includes over 100,000 distinct CDR3 sequences, approximately 8.4% detected once. The germline V gene encodes CDR1 MNHEY and CDR2 SVGEGT. The CDR3 loop spans 13 amino acids. The V gene lost 7 bases and the J gene lost 7 bases, with 17 bases spanning the gap. The study, taken as a whole, reports: The study found a weaker secondary response that peaked faster, day 5 versus 15.

The V and J genes are TRBV6-2 or TRBV6-3 and TRBJ2-7; no clear D gene. This sequence originates from a man under 40 who received the YFV17D yellow fever vaccine. The specimen comprised CD8+ T cells sorted from PBMCs, sampled 45 days after the yellow fever booster vaccination. CDR3 sequence: CASTSVGSGEQYF. The CDR3 DNA follows: TGTGCCAGCACCTCGGTCGGGTCCGGTGAGCAGTACTTC.